The clone carrying this T cell receptor beta chain was observed a few times. The antigen is unknown. The record originates from a study of T-cell reconstitution after alpha-beta-depleted transplantation in children. Broader study findings: Day-60 TCRbeta diversity that was high in some patients was derived from surviving recipient T cells and thymic progenitors. Several hundred expanded graft clones reportedly were the source of alpha-beta T cells about two months after transplant. Newly made T cells mostly supplied T-cell counts and diversity one year after transplant.

Germline V gene data show CDR1 as LGHNA and CDR2 as YSLEER. Trimming cost V 4 bases and J 0 bases; bases outside gene matches: 12. The CDR3 is made up of 20 amino acids. The authors prepared the TCRbeta library with unique molecular identifiers. TCRdb analysed the PCR reads with MiXCR anew, one entry per CDR3 protein. Of tens of thousands of distinct CDR3 sequences listed, approximately 14% were seen once; the top ten hold less than 35%. The chain combines TRBV4-3 with TRBJ2-1; 13 nucleotides align to TRBD2. The material sequenced was PBMCs, mostly from graft donor cells, taken 180 days after TCRalphabeta/CD19-depleted stem cell transplant. The clonotype originates from a male patient aged 2-10 years who had a stem cell transplant for acute lymphoblastic leukemia, so the T cells may come from the graft donor. This CDR3 is CASSPSSGLAGVNSYNEQFF. In DNA form, the CDR3 reads TGCGCCAGCAGCCCAAGTTCAGGACTAGCGGGAGTGAACTCCTACAATGAGCAGTTCTTC.